The next 24 T cell receptor beta chains were all read from a single sample in a study of blood T cell repertoires in COVID-19. Repertoires were generated with immunoSEQ multiplex PCR, while TCRdb's copy carries only in-frame clones and drops some. Of 150,000 or so clones listed, about 79% are singletons. Input material: PBMCs or T cells enriched from blood (not recorded which). The receptor set was obtained from a man aged 50 or older who had recovered from COVID-19.

The J gene is TRBJ1-6, the V gene TRBV18, with D uncertain. CDR3 length equals 13 residues. The germline V gene encodes CDR1 KGHSH and CDR2 LQKENI. V lost 8 bases to trimming and J lost 8 bases, with 13 bases between them. CDR3 nucleotides: TGTGCCAGCCACGGGCACGGGGATTCACCCCTCCACTTT. The encoded protein is CASHGHGDSPLHF. Using reference TRBV18 and TRBJ1-6 for the parts outside the CDR3, the full variable domain is NAGVMQNPRHLVRRRGQEARLRCSPMKGHSHVYWYRQLPEEGLKFMVYLQKENIIDESGMPKERFSAEFPKEGPSILRIQQVVRGDSAAYFCASHGHGDSPLHFGNGTRLTVT.

J is TRBJ1-2 and V is TRBV5-6, with D tentatively TRBD1 (5 bases). Trimming shortened V by 3 bases and J by 5 bases, and 17 bases separated the two germline ends. The length of the CDR3 is 15 residues. The germline gives CDR1 SGHDT, CDR2 YYEEEE. CDR3 coding DNA: TGTGCCAGCAGCTCCAATCGCCAGGGTTATTATGGCTACACCTTC. Encoded protein: CASSSNRQGYYGYTF.

This clone was detected a few times. CDR3 sequence reads: CATSRGRGGSSYEQYF. The CDR3 nucleotides read TGTGCCACCAGCAGAGGGCGCGGGGGGAGCTCCTACGAGCAGTACTTC. The V and J genes are TRBV15 and TRBJ2-7; 8 bases line up with TRBD2. V lost 1 base, J lost 0 bases, and 5 bases stayed unmatched. There are 16 residues in the CDR3. Germline CDR1 reads LNHNV; CDR2 reads YYDKDF (reference sequence).

The chain carries TRBV5-6 and TRBJ1-3; TRBD1 matches at 7 bases. This CDR3 is 18 amino acids long. With V trimmed by 5 bases and J by 0 bases, 14 bases remained unmatched. Germline V gives CDR1 SGHDT, CDR2 YYEEEE. CDR3 sequence: CASSNRPLGQHSGNTIYF. CDR3 bases: TGTGCCAGCAGTAACCGCCCACTGGGACAGCACTCTGGAAACACCATATATTTT.

The V call is TRBV30, the J call TRBJ1-1, with D uncertain. Trimming left V 0 bases short and J 6 bases short, with 17 bases between. Germline V lookup: CDR1 GTSNPN, CDR2 SVGIG (reference sequence). The CDR3 consists of 15 residues. The CDR3 loop is CAWSVIDISRAEAFF. CDR3 DNA sequence: TGTGCCTGGAGTGTAATCGACATCTCGAGGGCTGAAGCTTTCTTT. Combining the CDR3 with reference TRBV30 and TRBJ1-1 gives the whole variable domain SQTIHQWPATLVQPVGSPLSLECTVEGTSNPNLYWYRQAAGRGLQLLFYSVGIGQISSEVPQNLSASRPQDRQFILSSKKLLLSDSGFYLCAWSVIDISRAEAFFGQGTRLTVV.

The chain is built from TRBV30 and TRBJ1-5, with D tentatively TRBD1 (5 bases). This CDR3 is built from 13 residues. Germline-derived CDR1 and CDR2 are GTSNPN and SVGIG (reference sequence). V lost 5 bases to trimming and J lost 3 bases, with 11 bases between them. DNA of the CDR3: TGTGCCTGGGCTCAGGGTGCCAATCAGCCCCAGCATTTT. Its protein is CAWAQGANQPQHF.

The chain couples TRBV12-3 or TRBV12-4 to TRBJ1-5, with a possible D match to TRBD1 (6 bases). The CDR3 is 13 residues long. Deletions cut 7 bases from V and 3 bases from J, with 10 bases between. The DNA for the CDR3 is TGTGCCAGCACTCGACAGGACAATCAGCCCCAGCATTTT. It is translated as CASTRQDNQPQHF.

V usage is TRBV14 and J usage is TRBJ1-1; no clear D. Germline CDR1 is SGHDN and CDR2 is FVKESK. This CDR3 spans 11 amino acids. V was clipped by 1 base and J by 12 bases, with 9 bases between them. This CDR3 is CASSQGGETFF. CDR3 DNA sequence: TGTGCCAGCAGCCAAGGGGGAGAAACTTTCTTT.

The chain links TRBV29-1 to TRBJ1-2; D is perhaps TRBD1 (5 bases). Trimming shortened V by 3 bases and J by 0 bases, and 11 bases separated the two germline ends. Germline lookup yields CDR1 SQVTM and CDR2 ANQGSEA. CDR3 length: 14 amino acids. The CDR3 region has the DNA TGCAGCGTTGACAGGGCAAAGACTAACTATGGCTACACCTTC. This encodes CSVDRAKTNYGYTF.

Here the CDR3 reads CASSTRQGNTEAFF. In DNA form, the CDR3 reads TGTGCCAGTAGTACCCGACAGGGGAACACTGAAGCTTTCTTT. The chain has TRBV19 and TRBJ1-1, with 7 positions matching TRBD1. Germline assignment: CDR1 LNHDA and CDR2 SQIVND (reference sequence). This CDR3 contains 14 residues. V lost 4 bases and J lost 1; bases outside the gene matches: 3.

The rearrangement links TRBV9 to TRBJ2-1; 12 bases agree with TRBD2. Germline lookup yields CDR1 SGDLS and CDR2 YYNGEE. The CDR3 length is 16 residues. The junction had 7 bases not matched to a gene; V was cut back by 4 bases and J by 5 bases. The CDR3 DNA sequence: TGTGCCAGCAGCCCACGACTAGCGGGGGTACACAATGAGCAGTTCTTC. Protein: CASSPRLAGVHNEQFF.

The table lists this clone with a few counts. DNA of the CDR3: TGCGCCAGCAGCTCACAGACAGGGCTGGCGGACACTGAAGCTTTCTTT. This sequence encodes CASSSQTGLADTEAFF. The rearrangement uses TRBV10-2 and TRBJ1-1; 7 nucleotides match TRBD1. V shed 6 bases and J 3 bases; nucleotides not matched to a gene: 13. CDR1 is WSHSY, CDR2 SAAADI, per germline. This CDR3 is 16 amino acids long.

The chain recombines TRBV7-9 with TRBJ2-2, with 10 bases lining up with TRBD2. J was trimmed by 3 bases and V by 6 bases; bases with no gene match: 7. The length of the CDR3 is 16 residues. Germline V lookup: CDR1 SEHNR, CDR2 FQNEAQ (reference sequence). The CDR3 nucleotides are TGTGCCAGCAGTAAACCGACTAGCGGGCACACCGGGGAGCTGTTTTTT. It yields the protein CASSKPTSGHTGELFF.

The chain joins TRBV7-2 to TRBJ2-3; D is unresolved. Trimming pared 1 base from V and 5 bases from J, leaving 4 bases between. CDR3 length: 12 residues. Germline V CDR1 and CDR2: SGHTA, FQGNSA. The CDR3 nucleotides are TGTGCCAGCAGCTTAGTCGGAGATACGCAGTATTTT. Amino acids: CASSLVGDTQYF.

This chain joins TRBV10-1 and TRBJ1-6; no clear D. The CDR3 totals 15 residues. Germline assignment: CDR1 WNHNN and CDR2 SYGVQD (reference sequence). Trimming removed 3 bases from V and 7 bases from J, with 13 bases in between. CDR3 sequence (DNA): TGCGCCAGCAGTGAAAGCCGGGCGGGGAATTCACCCCTCCACTTT. The encoded protein is CASSESRAGNSPLHF.

The rearrangement links TRBV4-1 to TRBJ1-5; no clear D gene. The CDR3 is 17 amino acids. Looked up from germline, CDR1 is MGHRA and CDR2 is YSYEKL. Trimming cost V 1 base and J 2 bases, with 15 bases left between them. The CDR3 coding sequence is TGCGCCAGCAGCCAAGTATTGGAGATGAATGGCAATCAGCCCCAGCATTTT. Protein product: CASSQVLEMNGNQPQHF.

The rearrangement uses TRBV11-3 and TRBJ1-1; D is unclear. Germline CDR1 is SGHNT and CDR2 is YENEEA. With 2 bases removed from V and 5 bases from J, the gap between germline ends came to 9 bases. This CDR3 spans 13 amino acids. CDR3 region: CASSLNIETEAFF. The CDR3 DNA reads TGTGCCAGCAGCTTAAATATAGAGACTGAAGCTTTCTTT. Filled out from reference TRBV11-3 and TRBJ1-1, the complete variable domain reads EAGVVQSPRYKIIEKKQPVAFWCNPISGHNTLYWYLQNLGQGPELLIRYENEEAVDDSQLPKDRFSAERLKGVDSTLKIQPAELGDSAVYLCASSLNIETEAFFGQGTRLTVV.

This chain connects TRBV12-3 or TRBV12-4 to TRBJ2-7; 12 positions agree with TRBD1. CDR3 length equals 13 residues. The J segment lost 11 bases and the V segment lost 7 bases, leaving 9 bases of the junction unmatched. In DNA form, the CDR3 reads TGTGCCAGCACCCGGGGACAGGGGGCCTTGGAGTACTTC. Protein: CASTRGQGALEYF.

CDR3 region: CASSQGTSGGADSTGQYF. The CDR3 DNA is TGCGCCAGCAGCCAAGGCACTAGCGGGGGGGCAGATTCTACGGGGCAGTATTTT. The rearrangement joins TRBV4-1 to TRBJ2-3; 13 bases match TRBD2. Germline V lookup: CDR1 MGHRA, CDR2 YSYEKL. This CDR3 comprises 18 residues. V dropped 1 base and J dropped 11; count of bases not matched to a gene: 15.

The chain joins TRBV7-9 to TRBJ1-6, with a tentative D call TRBD1 (5 bases). This CDR3 comprises 14 residues. Germline V gene sequence: CDR1 SEHNR, CDR2 FQNEAQ (reference sequence). The V end lost 5 bases, the J end lost 8 bases, and 13 bases lay between the germline ends. This chain's CDR3 is CASSPVRADSPLHF. In nucleotides, the CDR3 is TGTGCCAGCAGCCCGGTCAGGGCTGATTCACCCCTCCACTTT.

This chain connects TRBV19 to TRBJ2-1; 9 nucleotides line up with TRBD1. CDR1 and CDR2 from the germline V gene are LNHDA and SQIVND (reference sequence). The V segment lost 4 bases and the J segment 0 bases; nucleotides outside the gene matches: 1. The CDR3 runs 15 residues. The CDR3 DNA reads as TGTGCCAGTAGTAGGACAGGGGACTCCTACAATGAGCAGTTCTTC. Its protein is CASSRTGDSYNEQFF.

This clone appeared a single time. The CDR3 here is CASSLGGSANEKLFF. For the CDR3, the DNA is TGTGCCAGCAGCTTAGGAGGGTCAGCCAATGAAAAACTGTTTTTT. The V and J genes are TRBV7-7 and TRBJ1-4; no reliable D call. This CDR3 spans 15 amino acids. Trimming left V 1 base short and J 5 bases short, with 11 bases between. CDR1 and CDR2 from the germline V gene are SSHAT and FNYEAQ (reference sequence).

V and J are TRBV7-8 and TRBJ2-7, with a weak D call TRBD2 (5 bases). Trimming stripped 5 bases from V and 4 bases from J, with 9 bases between. Germline CDR1 and CDR2: SGHVS and FQNEAQ. The CDR3 is 12 residues long. Here the CDR3 DNA reads TGTGCCAGCAGCCAAACTAGTTACGAGCAGTACTTC. Its translation is CASSQTSYEQYF. The variable domain in full, completed from reference TRBV7-8 and TRBJ2-7, reads GAGVSQSPRYKVAKRGQDVALRCDPISGHVSLFWYQQALGQGPEFLTYFQNEAQLDKSGLPSDRFFAERPEGSVSTLKIQRTQQEDSAVYLCASSQTSYEQYFGPGTRLTVT.

The J gene is TRBJ1-1, the V gene TRBV7-8, with a tentative D call TRBD1 (6 bases). Trimming took 3 bases from V and 3 from J, leaving 17 bases between them. There are 16 residues in the CDR3. Germline loops: CDR1 SGHVS, CDR2 FQNEAQ. The CDR3 spells CASSFPPTGGYTEAFF. As DNA, the CDR3 is TGTGCCAGCAGCTTTCCCCCGACAGGAGGATACACTGAAGCTTTCTTT.